The subject of this entry is one TCR beta chain. Other DNA sequences within the sample encode an identical CDR3. In the original workflow: Amplification from reference gene primers served as the basis for estimated nucleated cell counts. Only in-frame clones appear in the TCRdb table, and some are missing; sequencing was by immunoSEQ multiplex PCR. The V and J calls and the clone size are those of that table, but D and trimming were determined from the DNA. The table has 150,000 to 180,000 clones, about 85% seen once; the top ten hold about 2.5%. The sample belongs to a study of blood T cell repertoires in COVID-19. Study-level background: There were acute and convalescent COVID-19 samples, and they came from the United States, Italy and Spain. The cDNA or gDNA used as material had been derived from T cells, B-cell-depleted T cells, or PBMCs.

V dropped 5 bases and J dropped 1; count of bases not matched to a gene: 3. The CDR3 has 14 residues. Germline V CDR1 and CDR2: SGHAT, FQDESV (reference sequence). The sequence derives from an older woman with acute or convalescent COVID-19. The sequencing sample was made of peripheral blood. The chain employs TRBV11-1 and TRBJ1-1; 8 positions agree with TRBD1. The CDR3 spells CASSLGQGNTEAFF. The DNA of the CDR3 is TGTGCCAGCAGCCTAGGACAGGGGAACACTGAAGCTTTCTTT.